This T cell receptor (beta chain) was sequenced during a study of tumor-infiltrating lymphocytes in primary liver carcinoma. Overall study results and limits: Tumor specimens were characterized by a significantly higher top-250-clone fraction than blood (p = 0.039). Between tumor regions, pairs overlapped more than tumor-adjacent and tumor-blood pairs did. Merely about 8-24% of top clones occurred in all five tumor regions.

Starting material of roughly 0.45 ug total RNA yielded TCR beta cDNA via a constant-region primer. Modified slightly, ARM-PCR produced TCR beta libraries over three nested multiplex PCR rounds. The first two PCR rounds, approximately 11 cycles each, used TRBV1-TRBV30 forward primers and a C-beta reverse primer. One entry per CDR3 protein results from TCRdb running MiXCR on the multiplex PCR reads. The repertoire has approximately 120,000 distinct CDR3 sequences, 60% to 75% of them found once; the top ten carry 7.5% to 8.5%. Germline values: CDR1 SGHDT, CDR2 YYEEEE. The CDR3 length is 14 residues. In regard to this clonotype: Its antigen is currently unknown. An end of the junction differs from the germline gene, which may be a read error.

DNA and RNA were both co-extracted from 20-30 mg of bulk tissue that had not been sorted. The specimen sequenced was liver tumor tissue from sampling region 3. Regarding subset: tumor region T3, left-lateral pole. This receptor was obtained from a woman in her sixties or seventies with primary liver carcinoma and hepatitis B virus infection. The chain uses TRBV5-6 and TRBJ1-1; 9 nucleotides line up with TRBD1. CDR3 sequence (DNA): TGTGGCAGCAGCTGGGACAGGGCGGACACTGAAGCCTTCTTT. Its protein is CGSSWDRADTEAFF. Full variable domain (outside the CDR3, taken from reference TRBV5-6 and TRBJ1-1): DAGVTQSPTHLIKTRGQQVTLRCSPKSGHDTVSWYQQALGQGPQFIFQYYEEEERQRGNFPDRFSGHQFPNYSSELNVNALLLGDSALYLCGSSWDRADTEAFFGQGTRLTVV.